This TCR beta chain comes out of a study of T cells in Graves' hyperthyroidism and ophthalmopathy. General observations from the study: Onset of ophthalmopathy came a median approximately 6.9 months after the model predicted it.

Trimming removed 6 bases from V and 0 bases from J, with 14 bases in between. This CDR3 has 16 residues. This clonotype was recorded a few times. Its specificity is not known. Amplification yielded TCR beta CDR3 regions, with RNA transcripts as the source. HTBI primers drove first-round RT-PCR of the TCR CDR3. TCRdb fed the multiplex PCR reads into MiXCR, producing one record per CDR3 protein. The table lists around 520,000 distinct CDR3 sequences, roughly an eighth of them singletons. The clonotype comes from a woman aged 18 to 35 with Graves' hyperthyroidism. The V and J genes are TRBV12-3 or TRBV12-4 and TRBJ2-2, with D perhaps matching TRBD2 (5 bases). The sample was blood. CDR3 DNA sequence: TGTGCCAGCAGCTCGCTAGCAGACGCGAACACCGGGGAGCTGTTTTTT. This codes for CASSSLADANTGELFF.